This is a list of T cell receptor beta chains from one sample in a study of T cell repertoires in cytomegalovirus infection. A single record per CDR3 protein comes from TCRdb applying MiXCR to the reads. The sample consists of approximately 490,000 distinct CDR3 sequences, about 11% of them appearing once. Sequenced input: PBMCs. The receptors stem from a human donor in good health (CMV status not recorded). Some clones in this sample may be carry-over from other donors' samples. The CDR3 runs from the conserved cysteine through the conserved F or W. A D gene is named only where the DNA matches it firmly. Rows may omit the clone size; those that give it use once, few, many or a size class.

d_gene: .
abundance: many
v_gene: TRBV7-9
j_gene: TRBJ1-3
CDR3aa: CASSSDTRNTIYF
CDR3nt: TGTGCCAGCAGCTCTGACACGAGAAACACCATATATTTT

d_gene: .
abundance: few
v_gene: TRBV2
j_gene: TRBJ2-3
CDR3aa: CASNQLASTDTQYF
CDR3nt: TGTGCCAGCAATCAGCTGGCTAGCACAGATACGCAGTATTTT

d_gene: TRBD1
abundance: many
v_gene: TRBV6-1
j_gene: TRBJ2-2
CDR3aa: CASQGGANTGELFF
CDR3nt: TGTGCCAGCCAAGGGGGCGCGAACACCGGGGAGCTGTTTTTT

d_gene: .
abundance: few
v_gene: TRBV7-9
j_gene: TRBJ1-2
CDR3aa: CASSPRTRDDGYTF
CDR3nt: TGTGCCAGCAGCCCCAGGACAAGAGATGATGGCTACACCTTC

d_gene: .
abundance: .
v_gene: TRBV9
j_gene: TRBJ2-2
CDR3aa: CASSVIRTGELFF
CDR3nt: TGTGCCAGCAGCGTTATACGGACCGGGGAGCTGTTTTTT

d_gene: .
abundance: many
v_gene: TRBV7-2
j_gene: TRBJ2-7
CDR3aa: CASSNPERASWDYEQYF
CDR3nt: TGTGCCAGCAGCAATCCCGAGAGGGCTAGCTGGGACTACGAGCAGTACTTC

d_gene: .
abundance: .
v_gene: TRBV27
j_gene: TRBJ1-5
CDR3aa: CASRLNRNQPQHF
CDR3nt: TGTGCCAGCAGGCTAAATAGGAATCAGCCCCAGCATTTT

d_gene: .
abundance: .
v_gene: TRBV20-1
j_gene: TRBJ2-7
CDR3aa: CSARAIYKTNEGSRHSYEQYF
CDR3nt: TGCAGTGCTAGAGCGATTTACAAAACCAATGAAGGTAGCCGACACTCCTACGAGCAGTACTTC

d_gene: TRBD2
abundance: many
v_gene: TRBV7-2
j_gene: TRBJ2-3
CDR3aa: CASSTRLAGGADTQYF
CDR3nt: TGTGCCAGCAGCACCCGACTAGCGGGAGGGGCAGATACGCAGTATTTT

d_gene: .
abundance: many
v_gene: TRBV11-2
j_gene: TRBJ1-1
CDR3aa: CASRPWGRRSTEAFF
CDR3nt: TGTGCCAGCAGACCGTGGGGACGCCGGAGCACTGAAGCTTTCTTT

d_gene: .
abundance: many
v_gene: TRBV10-3
j_gene: TRBJ1-3
CDR3aa: CAISESGKGSGNTIYF
CDR3nt: TGTGCCATCAGTGAGTCGGGTAAAGGCTCTGGAAACACCATATATTTT

d_gene: TRBD1
abundance: many
v_gene: TRBV20-1
j_gene: TRBJ2-7
CDR3aa: CSASPGTGPYEQYF
CDR3nt: TGCAGTGCTAGCCCCGGGACAGGGCCGTACGAGCAGTACTTC

d_gene: TRBD1
abundance: many
v_gene: TRBV7-6
j_gene: TRBJ2-7
CDR3aa: CASSSQLHVKTGREQYF
CDR3nt: TGTGCCAGCAGCTCGCAACTTCACGTCAAGACAGGGCGTGAGCAGTACTTC

d_gene: TRBD1
abundance: .
v_gene: TRBV2
j_gene: TRBJ2-1
CDR3aa: CASSYTGASSYNEQFF
CDR3nt: TGTGCCAGCAGTTATACAGGGGCTAGCTCCTACAATGAGCAGTTCTTC

d_gene: .
abundance: few
v_gene: TRBV20-1
j_gene: TRBJ1-1
CDR3aa: CSAKRLGAYTEAFF
CDR3nt: TGCAGTGCGAAGAGGCTTGGGGCTTACACTGAAGCTTTCTTT

d_gene: TRBD2
abundance: many
v_gene: TRBV7-3
j_gene: TRBJ2-3
CDR3aa: CASSLSTGGRTDTQYF
CDR3nt: TGTGCCAGCAGCTTATCGACGGGAGGCCGCACAGATACGCAGTATTTT

d_gene: .
abundance: few
v_gene: TRBV5-1
j_gene: TRBJ2-7
CDR3aa: CASTRGDPYEQYF
CDR3nt: TGCGCCAGCACTAGGGGGGATCCCTACGAGCAGTACTTC

d_gene: .
abundance: many
v_gene: TRBV10-3
j_gene: TRBJ2-1
CDR3aa: CAISESGGMGNEQFF
CDR3nt: TGTGCCATCAGTGAGTCCGGCGGGATGGGCAATGAGCAGTTCTTC

d_gene: TRBD1
abundance: many
v_gene: TRBV7-3
j_gene: TRBJ2-5
CDR3aa: CASSRDRGQGETQYF
CDR3nt: TGTGCCAGCAGCCGGGACAGGGGGCAAGGGGAGACCCAGTACTTC

d_gene: .
abundance: few
v_gene: TRBV27
j_gene: TRBJ2-3
CDR3aa: CASSSWGADTQYF
CDR3nt: TGTGCCAGCAGTTCATGGGGTGCAGATACGCAGTATTTT

d_gene: .
abundance: .
v_gene: TRBV7-3
j_gene: TRBJ1-1
CDR3aa: CASSLELGADTEAFF
CDR3nt: TGTGCCAGCAGCTTAGAACTGGGAGCGGACACTGAAGCTTTCTTT

d_gene: .
abundance: many
v_gene: TRBV6-1
j_gene: TRBJ2-2
CDR3aa: CASSETATGELFF
CDR3nt: TGTGCCAGCAGTGAAACGGCCACCGGGGAGCTGTTTTTT

d_gene: TRBD1
abundance: many
v_gene: TRBV29-1
j_gene: TRBJ1-1
CDR3aa: CSGSGTGNGEAFF
CDR3nt: TGCAGCGGAAGTGGGACAGGTAATGGTGAAGCTTTCTTT

d_gene: .
abundance: .
v_gene: TRBV10-3
j_gene: TRBJ2-7
CDR3aa: CATKDLQDHEQYF
CDR3nt: TGTGCCACCAAAGACCTCCAAGACCACGAGCAGTACTTC

d_gene: .
abundance: many
v_gene: TRBV28
j_gene: TRBJ1-1
CDR3aa: CASSLIRSTEAFF
CDR3nt: TGTGCCAGCAGTTTAATTCGGAGCACTGAAGCTTTCTTT

d_gene: TRBD2
abundance: .
v_gene: TRBV13
j_gene: TRBJ2-1
CDR3aa: CASSLGRTSGTGLSYNEQFF
CDR3nt: TGTGCCAGCAGCTTAGGCCGTACTAGCGGGACAGGACTCTCCTACAATGAGCAGTTCTTC

d_gene: .
abundance: many
v_gene: TRBV25-1
j_gene: TRBJ1-1
CDR3aa: CASRLGGAEAFF
CDR3nt: TGTGCCAGCAGGCTGGGAGGGGCTGAAGCTTTCTTT

d_gene: .
abundance: .
v_gene: TRBV5-8
j_gene: TRBJ2-2
CDR3aa: CARGQGDTGELFF
CDR3nt: TGTGCCAGGGGGCAGGGTGACACCGGGGAGCTGTTTTTT

d_gene: .
abundance: many
v_gene: TRBV4-1
j_gene: TRBJ2-3
CDR3aa: CASSGIVLAFDTQYF
CDR3nt: TGCGCCAGCAGCGGAATAGTACTAGCCTTCGATACGCAGTATTTT

d_gene: .
abundance: many
v_gene: TRBV7-2
j_gene: TRBJ2-5
CDR3aa: CASSSGTLLQETQYF
CDR3nt: TGTGCCAGCAGCTCCGGGACTCTGCTCCAAGAGACCCAGTACTTC

d_gene: .
abundance: many
v_gene: TRBV2
j_gene: TRBJ2-1
CDR3aa: CASRRLALASYNEQFF
CDR3nt: TGTGCCAGCAGGCGGTTGGCTCTAGCTTCCTACAATGAGCAGTTCTTC

d_gene: .
abundance: many
v_gene: TRBV7-3
j_gene: TRBJ2-5
CDR3aa: CASSLPEANPQETQYF
CDR3nt: TGTGCCAGCAGCTTACCCGAAGCGAACCCCCAAGAGACCCAGTACTTC

d_gene: .
abundance: many
v_gene: TRBV12-3/TRBV12-4
j_gene: TRBJ2-4
CDR3aa: CASSGQLLAKNIQYF
CDR3nt: TGTGCCAGCAGTGGACAGCTTTTAGCCAAAAACATTCAGTACTTC

d_gene: TRBD1
abundance: many
v_gene: TRBV19
j_gene: TRBJ2-2
CDR3aa: CASSPRQGTGELFF
CDR3nt: TGTGCCAGTAGTCCTCGACAGGGGACCGGGGAGCTGTTTTTT

d_gene: TRBD1
abundance: many
v_gene: TRBV19
j_gene: TRBJ1-5
CDR3aa: CASSNVPGQFNQPQHF
CDR3nt: TGTGCCAGTAGCAACGTTCCGGGACAGTTCAATCAGCCCCAGCATTTT

d_gene: .
abundance: .
v_gene: TRBV2
j_gene: TRBJ1-5
CDR3aa: CASSEVGEPQHF
CDR3nt: TGTGCCAGCAGTGAAGTGGGAGAGCCCCAGCATTTT

d_gene: TRBD1
abundance: many
v_gene: TRBV7-3
j_gene: TRBJ1-2
CDR3aa: CASSLKVGGADYGYTF
CDR3nt: TGTGCCAGCAGCTTAAAAGTAGGGGGCGCGGACTATGGCTACACCTTC

d_gene: .
abundance: many
v_gene: TRBV12-3/TRBV12-4
j_gene: TRBJ1-6
CDR3aa: CASTIREVANSPLHF
CDR3nt: TGTGCCAGCACTATACGGGAGGTAGCTAATTCACCCCTCCACTTT

d_gene: .
abundance: many
v_gene: TRBV12-5
j_gene: TRBJ1-6
CDR3aa: CASGLEDGSPLHF
CDR3nt: TGTGCTAGTGGTTTGGAGGACGGTTCACCCCTCCACTTT

d_gene: .
abundance: many
v_gene: TRBV25-1
j_gene: TRBJ2-5
CDR3aa: CASRVGGETQYF
CDR3nt: TGTGCCAGCAGGGTAGGAGGGGAGACCCAGTACTTC

d_gene: TRBD2
abundance: few
v_gene: TRBV5-5
j_gene: TRBJ2-4
CDR3aa: CASSPGGAEAKNIQYF
CDR3nt: TGTGCCAGCAGCCCCGGGGGGGCGGAAGCCAAAAACATTCAGTACTTC

d_gene: .
abundance: few
v_gene: TRBV28
j_gene: TRBJ2-3
CDR3aa: CASSFIGISDTQYF
CDR3nt: TGTGCCAGCAGTTTCATCGGGATCTCAGATACGCAGTATTTT

d_gene: .
abundance: many
v_gene: TRBV10-3
j_gene: TRBJ2-3
CDR3aa: CAIKGSKGLTDTQYF
CDR3nt: TGTGCCATCAAAGGATCTAAAGGGCTCACAGATACGCAGTATTTT

d_gene: TRBD2
abundance: many
v_gene: TRBV7-6
j_gene: TRBJ2-5
CDR3aa: CASSLVAGEETQYF
CDR3nt: TGTGCCAGCAGCTTAGTCGCGGGAGAGGAGACCCAGTACTTC

d_gene: .
abundance: few
v_gene: TRBV20-1
j_gene: TRBJ2-3
CDR3aa: CSARAGGPTDTQYF
CDR3nt: TGCAGTGCTAGAGCGGGCGGGCCCACAGATACGCAGTATTTT

d_gene: .
abundance: many
v_gene: TRBV19
j_gene: TRBJ1-5
CDR3aa: CASSIEQGQPQHF
CDR3nt: TGTGCCAGTAGTATAGAACAGGGACAGCCCCAGCATTTT

d_gene: .
abundance: many
v_gene: TRBV7-2
j_gene: TRBJ2-7
CDR3aa: CASSSTTGSILIYEQYF
CDR3nt: TGTGCCAGCAGCTCCACCACCGGGAGTATCCTTATTTACGAGCAGTACTTC

d_gene: .
abundance: many
v_gene: TRBV10-3
j_gene: TRBJ2-7
CDR3aa: CAISDDRTGYEQYF
CDR3nt: TGTGCCATCAGTGATGACAGGACGGGCTACGAGCAGTACTTC

d_gene: .
abundance: many
v_gene: TRBV28
j_gene: TRBJ2-2
CDR3aa: CAIRPPNTGELFF
CDR3nt: TGTGCCATCCGACCCCCGAACACCGGGGAGCTGTTTTTT

d_gene: TRBD1
abundance: many
v_gene: TRBV7-2
j_gene: TRBJ1-2
CDR3aa: CASSSRTGGHGYTF
CDR3nt: TGTGCCAGCAGCTCCAGGACAGGGGGGCATGGCTACACCTTC

d_gene: .
abundance: many
v_gene: TRBV19
j_gene: TRBJ1-2
CDR3aa: CASLRQGSGMGYTF
CDR3nt: TGTGCCAGCCTCCGCCAGGGGTCGGGTATGGGCTACACCTTC

d_gene: .
abundance: many
v_gene: TRBV11-2
j_gene: TRBJ2-6
CDR3aa: CASSLGKSGANVLTF
CDR3nt: TGTGCCAGCAGCTTAGGGAAATCTGGGGCCAACGTCCTGACTTTC

d_gene: TRBD2
abundance: many
v_gene: TRBV7-2
j_gene: TRBJ2-7
CDR3aa: CASSDGTSYEQYF
CDR3nt: TGTGCCAGCAGCGACGGGACTAGCTACGAGCAGTACTTC